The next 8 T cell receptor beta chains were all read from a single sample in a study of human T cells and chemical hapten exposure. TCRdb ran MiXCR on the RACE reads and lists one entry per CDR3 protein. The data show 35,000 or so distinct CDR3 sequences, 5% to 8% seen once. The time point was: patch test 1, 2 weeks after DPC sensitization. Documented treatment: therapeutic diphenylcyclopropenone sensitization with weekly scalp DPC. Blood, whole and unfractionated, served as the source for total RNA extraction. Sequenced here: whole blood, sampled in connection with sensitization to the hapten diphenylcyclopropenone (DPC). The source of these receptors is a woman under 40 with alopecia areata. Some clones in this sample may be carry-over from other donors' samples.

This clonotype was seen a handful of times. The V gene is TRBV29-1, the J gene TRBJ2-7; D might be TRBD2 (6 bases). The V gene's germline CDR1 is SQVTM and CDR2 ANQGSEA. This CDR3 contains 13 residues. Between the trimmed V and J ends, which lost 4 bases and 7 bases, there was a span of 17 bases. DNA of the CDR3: TGCAGCGTTGTATTGGGGCCACGGGAGGAGCAGTACTTC. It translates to CSVVLGPREEQYF.

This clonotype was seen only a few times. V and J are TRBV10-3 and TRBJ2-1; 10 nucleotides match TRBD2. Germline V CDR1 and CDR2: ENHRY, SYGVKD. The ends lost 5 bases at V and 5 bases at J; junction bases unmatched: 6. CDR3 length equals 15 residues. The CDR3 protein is CAISSSGGANNEQFF. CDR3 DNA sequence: TGTGCCATCAGTTCGAGCGGGGGGGCCAACAATGAGCAGTTCTTC.

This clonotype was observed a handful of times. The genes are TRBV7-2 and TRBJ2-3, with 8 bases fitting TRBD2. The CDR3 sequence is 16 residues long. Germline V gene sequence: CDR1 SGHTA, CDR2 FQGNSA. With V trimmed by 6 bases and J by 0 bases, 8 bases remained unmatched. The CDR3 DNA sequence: TGTGCCAGCAGTTCCGGACTAGCTGCGAGCACAGATACGCAGTATTTT. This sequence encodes CASSSGLAASTDTQYF.

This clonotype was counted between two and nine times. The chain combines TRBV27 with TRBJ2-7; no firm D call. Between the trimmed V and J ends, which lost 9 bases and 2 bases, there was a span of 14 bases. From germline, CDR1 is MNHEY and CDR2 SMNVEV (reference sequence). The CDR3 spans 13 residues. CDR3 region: CASIGDGTYEQYF. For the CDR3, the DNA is TGTGCCAGTATAGGCGACGGAACCTACGAGCAGTACTTC.

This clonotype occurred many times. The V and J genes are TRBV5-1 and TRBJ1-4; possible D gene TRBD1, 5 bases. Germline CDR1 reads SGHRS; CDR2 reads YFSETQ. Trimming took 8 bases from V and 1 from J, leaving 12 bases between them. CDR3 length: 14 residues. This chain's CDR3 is CASTPGGTNEKLFF. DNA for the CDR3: TGCGCCAGTACTCCGGGGGGAACTAATGAAAAACTGTTTTTT.

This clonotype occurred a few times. The CDR3 is CASSLRDRVGSYEQYF. The CDR3 region has the DNA TGTGCCAGCTCACTCCGAGACAGGGTCGGCTCCTACGAGCAGTACTTC. The genes are TRBV18 and TRBJ2-7; TRBD1 matches 7 bases. Germline loops: CDR1 KGHSH, CDR2 LQKENI. The CDR3 has 16 amino acids. The V gene end was trimmed by 4 bases and the J gene end by 0 bases; junction bases not matched to a gene: 9.

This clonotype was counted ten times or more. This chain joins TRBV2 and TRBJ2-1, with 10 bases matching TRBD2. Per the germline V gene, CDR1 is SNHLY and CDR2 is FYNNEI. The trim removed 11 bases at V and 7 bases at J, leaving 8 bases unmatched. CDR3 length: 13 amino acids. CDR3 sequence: CAWASGGPNEQFF. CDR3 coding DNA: TGTGCCTGGGCTAGCGGGGGCCCGAATGAGCAGTTCTTC.

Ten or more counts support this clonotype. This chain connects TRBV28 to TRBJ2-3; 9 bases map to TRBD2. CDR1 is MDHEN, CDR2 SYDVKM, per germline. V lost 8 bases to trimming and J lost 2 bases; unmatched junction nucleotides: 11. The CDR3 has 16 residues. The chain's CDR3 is CASAQVAGALTDTQYF. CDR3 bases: TGTGCCAGCGCCCAGGTAGCGGGGGCCCTCACAGATACGCAGTATTTT.